The 28 T cell receptor beta chains listed next were all sequenced from one sample in a study of control samples from healthy donors and cancer patients. Using immunoSEQ multiplex PCR, the repertoire was profiled, and TCRdb retains in-frame clones only, with some absent. The sample shows approximately 49,000 clones, 80% to 90% of them seen only once. Material for sequencing was PBMCs. These receptor sequences come from a woman between 50 and 59 years old with lung cancer.

Notes on this clone: A junction end diverges from the germline sequence, so it may reflect a read error. The chain has TRBV7-2 and TRBJ2-7, with D uncertain. There are 12 residues in the CDR3. Per germline, CDR1 SGHTA and CDR2 FQGNSA. The CDR3 here is CASSLDRSVSSF. The CDR3 DNA reads TGTGCCAGCAGCTTAGATAGGTCAGTTAGTTCCTTC.

The chain combines TRBV6-6 with TRBJ1-3; 7 nucleotides agree with TRBD1. V shed 2 bases and J 3 bases; nucleotides not matched to a gene: 1. The CDR3 runs to 14 residues. Germline lookup yields CDR1 MNHNY and CDR2 SVGAGI (reference sequence). This CDR3 is CASSYDRVGNTIYF. Written as DNA, the CDR3 is TGTGCCAGCAGTTACGACAGGGTTGGAAACACCATATATTTT.

The chain carries TRBV5-1 and TRBJ2-1; D is possibly TRBD2 (6 bases). Trimming took 7 bases from V and 6 from J, leaving 20 bases between them. From germline, CDR1 is SGHRS and CDR2 YFSETQ. CDR3 length: 15 residues. In DNA form, the CDR3 reads TGCGCCAGCGGTGTCGGGACTTTAATTAGCAATGAGCAGTTCTTC. It is translated as CASGVGTLISNEQFF.

This clone appeared once. CDR3 in DNA: TGTGCCAGCTCACCACCCGGAGGACAGGGAGGACCTAACTATGGCTACACCTTC. Translating gives CASSPPGGQGGPNYGYTF. The chain links TRBV18 to TRBJ1-2, with 8 bases fitting TRBD1. Germline V CDR1 and CDR2: KGHSH, LQKENI. This CDR3 comprises 18 residues. The ends lost 0 bases at V and 0 bases at J; junction bases unmatched: 9.

This chain joins TRBV19 and TRBJ1-2; 7 nucleotides align to TRBD1. Germline V CDR1 and CDR2: LNHDA, SQIVND (reference sequence). The CDR3 consists of 13 residues. With V trimmed by 3 bases and J by 5 bases, 3 bases remained unmatched. CDR3 in amino acids: CASSMGQSYGYTF. DNA of the CDR3: TGTGCCAGTAGTATGGGACAGAGTTATGGCTACACCTTC.

This rearrangement joins TRBV5-5 to TRBJ2-5, with a possible D match to TRBD2 (5 bases). This CDR3 region has 13 residues. Germline V lookup: CDR1 SGHKS, CDR2 YYEKEE (reference sequence). Trimming removed 4 bases at V and 5 bases at J, with 12 bases between. In DNA form, the CDR3 reads TGTGCCAGCAGCCGGGATCTAGGGGAGACCCAGTACTTC. Translating gives CASSRDLGETQYF.

This chain links TRBV5-4 with TRBJ1-2; no clear D gene. The V gene's germline CDR1 is SGHNT and CDR2 YYREEE (reference sequence). This CDR3 spans 12 amino acids. The V gene lost 6 bases and the J gene lost 8 bases, with 14 bases spanning the gap. CDR3 sequence (DNA): TGTGCCAGCACCCCCCGCTCGGGGGGCTACACCTTC. This gives the protein CASTPRSGGYTF.

The V gene is TRBV5-4, the J gene TRBJ2-7; 12 bases fit TRBD1. Per the germline V gene, CDR1 is SGHNT and CDR2 is YYREEE (reference sequence). The CDR3 covers 15 residues. The V and J ends lost 0 bases and 5 bases, in that order; junction bases with no gene match: 3. This CDR3 is CASSLDGTGGHEQYF. CDR3 DNA sequence: TGTGCCAGCAGCTTGGATGGGACAGGGGGCCACGAGCAGTACTTC.

This chain links TRBV4-3 with TRBJ2-7; 9 bases match TRBD1. J gave up 4 bases and V 4 bases, and 2 bases lay outside the gene matches. This CDR3 has 13 residues. Germline CDR1 is LGHNA and CDR2 is YSLEER. As DNA, the CDR3 is TGCGCCAGCAGCCGGGGACAGGGTTACGAGCAGTACTTC. Protein product: CASSRGQGYEQYF.

The CDR3 protein is CASSLAGQGNYGYTF. The CDR3 DNA follows: TGTGCCAGCAGCTTAGCTGGGCAGGGGAACTATGGCTACACCTTC. The rearrangement uses TRBV7-2 and TRBJ1-2; D may be TRBD1 (6 bases). The CDR3 has 15 residues. The germline V gene encodes CDR1 SGHTA and CDR2 FQGNSA. V shed 0 bases and J shed 2 bases, with 10 bases lying between them.

The V call is TRBV19, the J call TRBJ1-2; tentatively, D is TRBD1 (5 bases). The CDR3 covers 14 residues. Germline V gives CDR1 LNHDA, CDR2 SQIVND (reference sequence). Between the trimmed V and J ends, which lost 1 base and 4 bases, there was a span of 10 bases. Written as DNA, the CDR3 is TGTGCCAGTAGTATAGCCCTCGGGGGCTATGGCTACACCTTC. This codes for CASSIALGGYGYTF. The full variable domain, completed using reference TRBV19 and TRBJ1-2, is DGGITQSPKYLFRKEGQNVTLSCEQNLNHDAMYWYRQDPGQGLRLIYYSQIVNDFQKGDIAEGYSVSREKKESFPLTVTSAQKNPTAFYLCASSIALGGYGYTFGSGTRLTVV.

V usage is TRBV7-2 and J usage is TRBJ2-7; 9 positions match TRBD1. Germline loops: CDR1 SGHTA, CDR2 FQGNSA. The CDR3 contains 15 residues. With V trimmed by 4 bases and J by 3 bases, 7 bases remained unmatched. The CDR3 DNA reads TGTGCCAGCAGCTCCTCGCCGGGACAGGGCTACGAGCAGTACTTC. Amino acid sequence: CASSSSPGQGYEQYF.

The V and J genes are TRBV27 and TRBJ1-5, with no clear D. Germline lookup yields CDR1 MNHEY and CDR2 SMNVEV (reference sequence). There are 14 residues in the CDR3. Deletions cut 5 bases from V and 0 bases from J, with 8 bases between. The CDR3 DNA sequence: TGTGCCAGCAGTCCGGGGTATAGCAATCAGCCCCAGCATTTT. Translation: CASSPGYSNQPQHF.

The chain joins TRBV6-5 to TRBJ1-2, with TRBD1 as a possible D gene (5 bases). The V and J ends lost 6 bases and 2 bases respectively, with 16 bases between them. This CDR3 has 15 amino acids. From germline, CDR1 is MNHEY and CDR2 SVGAGI. CDR3 sequence (DNA): TGTGCCAGCAGGATAATCGGGACGCAAAACTATGGCTACACCTTC. This sequence encodes CASRIIGTQNYGYTF.

This chain connects TRBV5-1 to TRBJ1-3, with TRBD1 matching over 7 bases. Germline CDR1 SGHRS, CDR2 YFSETQ. V lost 4 bases, J lost 0 bases, and 13 bases stayed unmatched. This CDR3 region has 18 residues. This CDR3 reads CASSLTGTAYDSGNTIYF. CDR3 DNA sequence: TGCGCCAGCAGCCTGACCGGGACAGCGTATGACTCTGGAAACACCATATATTTT.

The chain couples TRBV18 to TRBJ2-7; no clear D. CDR3 length: 12 residues. Trimming stripped 3 bases from V and 7 bases from J, with 10 bases between. CDR1 is KGHSH, CDR2 LQKENI, per germline. CDR3 protein: CASSPVKGEQYF. CDR3 sequence (DNA): TGTGCCAGCTCACCCGTAAAAGGGGAGCAGTACTTC.

CDR3: CASSLNEETQYF. CDR3 in DNA: TGTGCCAGCAGTTTAAACGAGGAGACCCAGTACTTC. The chain uses TRBV12-3 or TRBV12-4 and TRBJ2-5; no firm D call. This CDR3 comprises 12 residues. Deletions cut 2 bases from V and 5 bases from J, with 6 bases between.

V and J are TRBV29-1 and TRBJ1-1; 8 bases match TRBD1. The CDR3 extends over 14 amino acids. Trimming took 6 bases from V and 3 from J; bases not matched to a gene: 9. Germline lookup yields CDR1 SQVTM and CDR2 ANQGSEA. In DNA, the CDR3 is TGCAGCGTCGCAACAGGGGGTAGAGACACTGAAGCTTTCTTT. Translation: CSVATGGRDTEAFF.

The chain recombines TRBV20-1 with TRBJ1-5; possible D gene TRBD1, 5 bases. Germline assignment: CDR1 DFQATT and CDR2 SNEGSKA (reference sequence). This CDR3 is 19 amino acids long. Trimming left V 3 bases short and J 2 bases short, with 26 bases between. The CDR3 protein is CSASNRVAGHSGGNQPQHF. CDR3 nucleotides: TGCAGTGCTAGTAACCGGGTTGCAGGGCACTCTGGAGGCAATCAGCCCCAGCATTTT.

This clone appeared a few times. The genes are TRBV6-1 and TRBJ1-1; D gene unclear. Germline-derived CDR1 and CDR2 are MNHNS and SASEGT. The CDR3 spans 17 residues. Trimming shortened V by 1 base and J by 4 bases, and 19 bases separated the two germline ends. This CDR3 is CASSEVRTRLRGTEAFF. In DNA form, the CDR3 reads TGTGCCAGCAGTGAAGTTCGAACGCGACTCCGGGGCACTGAAGCTTTCTTT.

The chain employs TRBV5-1 and TRBJ1-2; 7 bases align to TRBD1. Germline values: CDR1 SGHRS, CDR2 YFSETQ. The CDR3 loop spans 15 amino acids. After removal of 2 bases from V and 3 bases from J, the junction contained 7 bases not matched to a gene. The CDR3 region is CASSLSRDSDYGYTF. In DNA form, the CDR3 reads TGCGCCAGCAGCTTATCCCGGGACAGTGACTATGGCTACACCTTC.

The CDR3 protein is CASSQISGGYTF. The CDR3 region has the DNA TGTGCCAGCAGCCAAATTTCGGGGGGCTACACCTTC. This chain joins TRBV6-5 and TRBJ1-2; no clear D. From germline, CDR1 is MNHEY and CDR2 SVGAGI. The V gene lost 6 bases and the J gene lost 8 bases, with 13 bases spanning the gap. The length of the CDR3 is 12 residues.

V gene TRBV3-1 (or the pseudogene TRBV3-2) combines with J gene TRBJ2-3; 8 positions agree with TRBD1. The ends lost 3 bases at V and 1 base at J; junction bases unmatched: 6. Germline V gives CDR1 LGHDT, CDR2 YNNKEL (reference sequence). The CDR3 contains 16 residues. In nucleotides, the CDR3 is TGTGCCAGCAGCCACCTGGACAGGGTGGGCACAGATACGCAGTATTTT. It is translated as CASSHLDRVGTDTQYF.

The chain carries TRBV18 and TRBJ1-1; a weak D match, TRBD1 (6 bases). Looked up from germline, CDR1 is KGHSH and CDR2 is LQKENI. The CDR3 sequence is 17 residues long. With 0 bases removed from V and 1 base from J, the gap between germline ends came to 15 bases. The CDR3 spells CASSPPRGNGRNTEAFF. In nucleotides, the CDR3 is TGTGCCAGCTCACCACCTAGGGGGAACGGGAGGAACACTGAAGCTTTCTTT.

The chain is built from TRBV4-3 and TRBJ1-2, with 10 positions matching TRBD1. The trim removed 11 bases at V and 6 bases at J, leaving 21 bases unmatched. CDR1 is LGHNA, CDR2 YSLEER, per germline. This CDR3 contains 17 residues. The CDR3, as DNA: TGCGCCCGCCGCCGACAGGGGGCAGGGGGCTCTCGGGATGGCTACACCTTC. Protein: CARRRQGAGGSRDGYTF.

The J gene is TRBJ1-4, the V gene TRBV4-2; D may be TRBD1 (5 bases). V was cut by 1 base and J by 4 bases, with 10 bases left in between. This CDR3 comprises 15 residues. Germline V gene sequence: CDR1 LGHNA, CDR2 YNFKEQ. In DNA, the CDR3 is TGTGCCAGCAGCCAAGTTGTTGGGGGTAATGAAAAACTGTTTTTT. Translation: CASSQVVGGNEKLFF.

This clone was found a few times. J is TRBJ1-5 and V is TRBV29-1; tentatively, D is TRBD1 (5 bases). The CDR3 has 14 residues. Germline V gene data show CDR1 as SQVTM and CDR2 as ANQGSEA. Trimming removed 6 bases from V and 1 base from J, with 13 bases in between. The CDR3: CSVGDLGSNQPQHF. As DNA, the CDR3 is TGCAGCGTCGGGGACTTAGGGAGCAATCAGCCCCAGCATTTT.

The gene calls are TRBV3-1 (or the pseudogene TRBV3-2) and TRBJ1-2; D unclear. Trimming stripped 4 bases from V and 6 bases from J, with 12 bases between. The CDR3 runs to 13 residues. Germline CDR1 reads LGHDT; CDR2 reads YNNKEL (reference sequence). The DNA of the CDR3 is TGTGCCAGCAGCCGAGAGAGGAGGGATGGCTACACCTTC. Translated, it gives CASSRERRDGYTF.